This TCR beta chain was recorded in a study of brain T cells in children with intractable seizures. As for time point: blood from clinic visit 5 months post-surgery; TSC patient then seizure free. Findings of the study overall: HCMV serostatus was not known, and viral specificity came from CDR3 similarity only.

To note about this clone: Its antigen is currently unknown.

Libraries were prepared by immunoSEQ multiplex PCR; TCRdb keeps only in-frame clonotypes and omits some of them. The sample lists under 400,000 clones, 85% to 95% occurring once. Trimming took 5 bases from V and 4 from J, leaving 24 bases between them. Germline V gene sequence: CDR1 SGHVS, CDR2 FNYEAQ. The CDR3 loop spans 18 amino acids. The chain has TRBV7-6 and TRBJ1-5, with D maybe TRBD1 (5 bases). The TCR originated in a boy under two years old with tuberous sclerosis and intractable seizures. Sequencing used peripheral blood, obtained 4 to 6 months after surgery. In DNA form, the CDR3 reads TGTGCCAGCAGCCCCTCCTTAGGTTTGGGGGGTGCTAATCAGCCCCAGCATTTT. Protein product: CASSPSLGLGGANQPQHF.